These 2 T cell receptor beta chains share one sample of origin, sequenced in a study of blood T cell repertoires in COVID-19. Sequencing was performed with immunoSEQ multiplex PCR; in TCRdb, only in-frame clones are kept and a portion is missing. The table records some 290,000 clones, approximately 87% of them present only once. Sample: peripheral blood. These receptor sequences come from a man in his 60s who had recovered from COVID-19.

This clone showed up just once. The chain uses TRBV19 and TRBJ2-3, with 8 bases fitting TRBD2. With 7 bases clipped from V and 4 bases from J, the junction kept 7 bases outside the gene matches. Per the germline V gene, CDR1 is LNHDA and CDR2 is SQIVND (reference sequence). The CDR3 spans 14 residues. Here the CDR3 reads CASKGSGSPDTQYF. As DNA, the CDR3 is TGTGCCAGTAAAGGGAGCGGGAGCCCAGATACGCAGTATTTT. Variable domain in full (rest from reference TRBV19 and TRBJ2-3): DGGITQSPKYLFRKEGQNVTLSCEQNLNHDAMYWYRQDPGQGLRLIYYSQIVNDFQKGDIAEGYSVSREKKESFPLTVTSAQKNPTAFYLCASKGSGSPDTQYFGPGTRLTVL.

V and J are TRBV6-5 and TRBJ1-4; D is unclear. Germline CDR1 is MNHEY and CDR2 is SVGAGI. The V end was cut by 2 bases, the J end by 8 bases, with 18 bases between. CDR3 length: 16 amino acids. CDR3 protein: CASSYRSPGFNEKLFF. As DNA, the CDR3 is TGTGCCAGCAGTTACAGATCTCCCGGGTTTAACGAAAAACTGTTTTTT.